Listed below are T cell receptor beta chains from one sample, sequenced in a study of neurological immune-mediated disorders. TCRdb recomputed calls from the 5' RACE reads with MiXCR, one row per CDR3 protein. The sample lists roughly 25,000 distinct CDR3 sequences, more than 6% seen once, with less than 5% in the top ten. Material: PBMCs. Every receptor here comes from a woman aged 40 to 50 in good health. The CDR3 runs from the conserved cysteine through the conserved F or W. A D gene is named only where the DNA matches it firmly. For some rows the clone size is stated as once, few or many, or as a class when expanded; others skip it.

clone size: many
V gene: TRBV20-1
J gene: TRBJ1-5
D gene: TRBD1
CDR3 DNA: TGCAGTGCTAGAGAAAGTAGGGGGCGAGGAGATAGCAATCAGCCCCAGCATTTT
CDR3 protein: CSARESRGRGDSNQPQHF

clone size: many
V gene: TRBV20-1
J gene: TRBJ2-7
D gene: TRBD2
CDR3 DNA: TGCAGTGCTAGGACTAGCGTCGACGAGCAGTACTTC
CDR3 protein: CSARTSVDEQYF

clone size: many
V gene: TRBV29-1
J gene: TRBJ1-2
D gene: NA
CDR3 DNA: TGCAGCGTTGCCCCCGATGGCTACACCTTC
CDR3 protein: CSVAPDGYTF

clone size: many
V gene: TRBV7-9
J gene: TRBJ2-5
D gene: TRBD1
CDR3 DNA: TGTGCCAGCAGCTTAGCGCCAGGGGGCAAAGAGACCCAGTACTTC
CDR3 protein: CASSLAPGGKETQYF

clone size: many
V gene: TRBV5-6
J gene: TRBJ2-1
D gene: NA
CDR3 DNA: TGTGCCAGCAGCTTGGAGTTTAATGAGCAGTTCTTC
CDR3 protein: CASSLEFNEQFF

clone size: many
V gene: TRBV7-8
J gene: TRBJ2-1
D gene: NA
CDR3 DNA: TGTGCCAGCAGCCAAAATAGGGCCCTTTCTCAATTGTCGAGCTCCTACAATGAGCAGTTCTTC
CDR3 protein: CASSQNRALSQLSSSYNEQFF

clone size: NA
V gene: TRBV5-1
J gene: TRBJ1-2
D gene: NA
CDR3 DNA: TGCGCCAGCAGCTTGTCCTGGAGGGGATTCACAGATGGCTACACCTTC
CDR3 protein: CASSLSWRGFTDGYTF

clone size: many
V gene: TRBV7-8
J gene: TRBJ1-4
D gene: TRBD1
CDR3 DNA: TGTGCCAGCAGCTTTTCCGGGACAGCCCTTGAAAAACTGTTTTTT
CDR3 protein: CASSFSGTALEKLFF

clone size: many
V gene: TRBV7-3
J gene: TRBJ2-2
D gene: NA
CDR3 DNA: TGTGCCAGCAGCTCCCGGGACCATCGAACCGGGGAGCTGTTTTTT
CDR3 protein: CASSSRDHRTGELFF

clone size: many
V gene: TRBV6-5
J gene: TRBJ1-1
D gene: NA
CDR3 DNA: TGTGCCAGCAGTTACGGGCTACTGAACACTGAAGCTTTCTTT
CDR3 protein: CASSYGLLNTEAFF

clone size: many
V gene: TRBV11-2
J gene: TRBJ2-7
D gene: TRBD1
CDR3 DNA: TGTGCCAGCAGCTTAGATCGGAGGACAGGTTTCTACGAGCAGTACTTC
CDR3 protein: CASSLDRRTGFYEQYF

clone size: many
V gene: TRBV12-3/TRBV12-4
J gene: TRBJ1-5
D gene: NA
CDR3 DNA: TGTGCCAGCAGTTTAGCGACAGGTAATCAGCCCCAGCATTTT
CDR3 protein: CASSLATGNQPQHF

clone size: many
V gene: TRBV5-5
J gene: TRBJ2-7
D gene: NA
CDR3 DNA: TGTGCCAGCAGCTTGTTGGGCGAACGTTCCTACGAGCAGGACTTC
CDR3 protein: CASSLLGERSYEQDF

clone size: many
V gene: TRBV12-3/TRBV12-4
J gene: TRBJ2-2
D gene: NA
CDR3 DNA: TGTGCCAGCACCTTCGGACAGCCCATGACCGGGGAGCTGTTTTTT
CDR3 protein: CASTFGQPMTGELFF

clone size: many
V gene: TRBV7-9
J gene: TRBJ2-1
D gene: TRBD1
CDR3 DNA: TGTGCCAGCAGCTGGGGGACAGCCACCAATGAGCAGTTCTTC
CDR3 protein: CASSWGTATNEQFF

clone size: many
V gene: TRBV9
J gene: TRBJ2-5
D gene: TRBD1
CDR3 DNA: TGTGCCAGCAGCAAACTACAGGGGGAGACCCAGTACTTC
CDR3 protein: CASSKLQGETQYF

clone size: many
V gene: TRBV7-9
J gene: TRBJ2-5
D gene: NA
CDR3 DNA: TGTGCCAGCAGCAGGGCCGGGGGTTGGGAGACCCAGTACTTC
CDR3 protein: CASSRAGGWETQYF